This TCR beta chain was sequenced in a study of identical twins. A universal primer site was created by template switching, with the cDNA bearing unique molecular identifiers. TCRdb reanalysed the 5' RACE reads using MiXCR and keeps one entry per CDR3 protein. The table has approximately 1.8 million distinct CDR3 sequences, less than 35% seen once; the top ten hold approximately 0.25%. On this clonotype itself: Its target is unknown.

Only healthy Caucasians were enrolled as donors. Trimming left V 11 bases short and J 4 bases short, with 14 bases between. The CDR3 runs 12 residues. The V gene's germline CDR1 is SEHNR and CDR2 FQNEAQ (reference sequence). The study's findings and limits: With abundant cord blood beta clonotypes, insertions were fewer; memory repertoires showed no such pattern. The authors drew conclusions from cross-sectional statistical analysis rather than following the same donors.

The specimen sequenced was cord blood. The receptor comes from a newborn girl in good health. The genes are TRBV7-9 and TRBJ1-1; D call uncertain. This CDR3 is CAPWSLGTEAFF. The DNA for the CDR3 is TGTGCCCCATGGTCCCTGGGCACTGAAGCTTTCTTT.